The clone carrying this TCR beta chain appeared a few times. Its specificity is unknown. Other DNA sequences of this sample code for an identical CDR3. The sample originates from a study of CD8+ T cells in alopecia areata. The investigators collected lesional scalp punch biopsies and peripheral blood from alopecia areata patients. CDR1 is SNHLY and CDR2 is FYNNEI in the germline V gene. Trimming pared 4 bases from V and 6 bases from J, leaving 6 bases between. This CDR3 is 12 amino acids long. The study's findings and limits: Affected scalp, especially in alopecia totalis/universalis, had a higher clonality than normal scalp did. TCR sharing was clearer in mice than between patients, perhaps partly owing to patient HLA diversity.

Extraction of RNA preceded its reverse transcription into cDNA, which served as the sequencing template. Sequenced by immunoSEQ multiplex PCR; TCRdb stores in-frame clones only, minus some. The data contain about 150,000 clones, more than 45% of them seen just once; the ten biggest clones take up approximately 19%. The chain is built from TRBV2 and TRBJ2-2, with unresolved D. This TCR came from a human donor with alopecia areata. Sequencing was performed on CD8+ T cells sorted from blood, taken at week 0. The chain's CDR3 is CASSVEPGELFF. In DNA form, the CDR3 reads TGTGCCAGCAGTGTAGAGCCCGGGGAGCTGTTTTTT. Drawing the rest from reference TRBV2 and TRBJ2-2, the complete variable domain is EPEVTQTPSHQVTQMGQEVILRCVPISNHLYFYWYRQILGQKVEFLVSFYNNEISEKSEIFDDQFSVERPDGSNFTLKIRSTKLEDSAMYFCASSVEPGELFFGEGSRLTVL.